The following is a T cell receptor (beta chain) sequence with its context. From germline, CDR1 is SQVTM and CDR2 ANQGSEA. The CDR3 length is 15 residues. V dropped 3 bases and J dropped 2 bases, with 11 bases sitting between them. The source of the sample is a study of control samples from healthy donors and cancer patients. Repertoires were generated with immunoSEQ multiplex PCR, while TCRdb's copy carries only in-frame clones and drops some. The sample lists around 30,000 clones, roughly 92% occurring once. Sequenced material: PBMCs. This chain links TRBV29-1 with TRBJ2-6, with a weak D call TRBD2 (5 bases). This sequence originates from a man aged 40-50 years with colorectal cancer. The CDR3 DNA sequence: TGCAGCGTTGATGTTAGCGCTACTGGGGCCAACGTCCTGACTTTC. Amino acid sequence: CSVDVSATGANVLTF.